The rows below give T cell receptor beta chains drawn from one sample of a study of blood T cell repertoires in COVID-19. Produced via immunoSEQ multiplex PCR; TCRdb's table is partial and in-frame only. The sample contains 110,000 or so clones, about 83% of which appear only once. The sample comprised peripheral blood. The receptor source for this set is a man in his 70s with acute or convalescent COVID-19. The conserved cysteine and the conserved F or W are not part of the CDR3 here.

TRBV19	TRBJ2-1	ASSSAAGYNEQF
TRBV4-2	TRBJ1-4	ASSRPEGPNEKLF
TRBV30	TRBJ1-3	AWSTGSSGNTIY
TRBV6-5	TRBJ1-2	ASGRGVGYT
TRBV15	TRBJ1-5	ATSSSGSRNQPQH
TRBV13	TRBJ2-1	ASSLGQGMRNEQF
TRBV28	TRBJ1-5	ASSLGGGMSNQPQH
TRBV5-4	TRBJ2-7	ASSLDGGSSYEQY
TRBV6-2/TRBV6-3	TRBJ2-3	ASSYVADTDTQY
TRBV27	TRBJ2-2	ASRISIVTGELF
TRBV7-9	TRBJ2-1	ASGPPGSYNEQF
TRBV19	TRBJ1-1	ASSSPPGTANTEAF
TRBV13	TRBJ1-2	ASSQTHRQGGYT
TRBV5-1	TRBJ1-4	ASSVGQGAKEKLF
TRBV5-1	TRBJ2-7	ASSSGQEWYEQY
TRBV4-2	TRBJ1-6	ASSPIESMNSPLH
TRBV6-5	TRBJ1-3	ASSYTGTAGNTIY
TRBV30	TRBJ2-5	AWSGAEGAQY
TRBV15	TRBJ2-3	ATSRGQNTDTQY
TRBV29-1	TRBJ1-2	SVLEFNYGYT
TRBV6-2/TRBV6-3	TRBJ2-3	ASSYTAGVITDTQY
TRBV7-8	TRBJ1-1	ASSPRRDSGIMNTEAF
TRBV7-7	TRBJ2-3	ASSRSGGKDTQY
TRBV28	TRBJ1-4	ASSPGGGAVEKLF
TRBV12-3/TRBV12-4	TRBJ1-2	ASSFEGNYGYT
TRBV6-2/TRBV6-3	TRBJ1-1	ASSTNSEAF
TRBV7-9	TRBJ1-4	ASSRSTPGTDSEKLF
TRBV2	TRBJ2-7	ASSEGLVGEQY
TRBV6-2/TRBV6-3	TRBJ2-7	ASSRLAWQNSYEQY
TRBV19	TRBJ2-5	ASSPTSTILETQY
TRBV5-1	TRBJ2-1	ASSLTEDEQF